The sample holds many counts of the clone carrying this T cell receptor (beta chain). Its antigen is still unknown. These data belong to a study of read filtering for tumor transcriptome and immune sequencing. Study context: RNA-seq yielded only about 75 to 1,400 TCR reads, IR-seq about 4 to 10.27 million. Findings of the study overall: Without single-read clonotypes, shared clonotype proportions correlated more between IR-seq and RNA-seq. About 80% of IR-seq clonotypes had one read, totaling approximately 3.5% of reads; RNA-seq: approximately 73% and 42%.

The germline CDR1 and CDR2 sequences are MNHEY and SVGAGI. The V end was cut by 0 bases, the J end by 0 bases, with 9 bases between. The CDR3 covers 15 residues. From 400 to 450 ng of RNA, a library with molecular barcoded alpha/delta and beta/gamma adaptors was made. TCRdb itself ran the reads through MiXCR, one entry per CDR3 protein. The sample carries about 45,000 distinct CDR3 sequences, around 21% recorded once. Every patient had bone marrow sampled while the disease was active. The sequence was collected from a donor at least 40 years old with multiple myeloma. Material: a population of CD138-negative cells sorted from bone marrow. V gene TRBV6-5 combines with J gene TRBJ2-7, with D possibly matching TRBD1 (6 bases). DNA for the CDR3: TGTGCCAGCAGTTACTCGAGGGGGTTCTCCTACGAGCAGTACTTC. Protein: CASSYSRGFSYEQYF.